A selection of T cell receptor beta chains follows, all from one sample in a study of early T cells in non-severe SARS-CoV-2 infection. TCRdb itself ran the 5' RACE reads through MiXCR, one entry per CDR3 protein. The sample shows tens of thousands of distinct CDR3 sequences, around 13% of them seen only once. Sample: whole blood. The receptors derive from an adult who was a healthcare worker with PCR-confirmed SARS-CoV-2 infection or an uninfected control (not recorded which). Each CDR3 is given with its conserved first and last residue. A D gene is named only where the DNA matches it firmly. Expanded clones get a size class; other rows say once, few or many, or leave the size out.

cdr3_nt: TGCGCCAGCAGCCGCGACAATAGCAATCAGCCCCAGCATTTT; cdr3_aa: CASSRDNSNQPQHF; v_call: TRBV4-1; clone_size: -; j_call: TRBJ1-5; d_call: -
cdr3_nt: TGTGCCAGCAGTGAATGGGAGACCCAGTACTTC; cdr3_aa: CASSEWETQYF; v_call: TRBV2; clone_size: few; j_call: TRBJ2-5; d_call: -
cdr3_nt: TGTGCCAGCAGTGAACGGGAAGCAACTAATGAAAAACTGTTTTTT; cdr3_aa: CASSEREATNEKLFF; v_call: TRBV2; clone_size: many; j_call: TRBJ1-4; d_call: -
cdr3_nt: TGCAGTGCTAGGGCGCCGGGGGGATTCACAGATACGCAGTATTTT; cdr3_aa: CSARAPGGFTDTQYF; v_call: TRBV20-1; clone_size: -; j_call: TRBJ2-3; d_call: TRBD2
cdr3_nt: TGTGCCAGCAGCTTCGAGGGACTAGCCGCAGATACGCAGTATTTT; cdr3_aa: CASSFEGLAADTQYF; v_call: TRBV5-4; clone_size: -; j_call: TRBJ2-3; d_call: TRBD2
cdr3_nt: TGTGCCAGCAGTGAAGTGAGGAACCGGGAAAAACTGTTTTTT; cdr3_aa: CASSEVRNREKLFF; v_call: TRBV2; clone_size: few; j_call: TRBJ1-4; d_call: -
cdr3_nt: TGTGCCAGCAGCTTAGGGGGGGCCGGGTATGGCTACACCTTC; cdr3_aa: CASSLGGAGYGYTF; v_call: TRBV7-2; clone_size: few; j_call: TRBJ1-2; d_call: -
cdr3_nt: TGCAGTGCTAGTGCCCCGGGACTAGCGGCGTATTTT; cdr3_aa: CSASAPGLAAYF; v_call: TRBV20-1; clone_size: -; j_call: TRBJ2-3; d_call: TRBD2
cdr3_nt: TGTGCCAGCGGGAAGGGGGCACACCCGAACACTGAAGCTTTCTTT; cdr3_aa: CASGKGAHPNTEAFF; v_call: TRBV6-1; clone_size: few; j_call: TRBJ1-1; d_call: TRBD1
cdr3_nt: TGTGCCAGCTCACCAAGGCGAGCGGGGGCCATCGATGAGCAGTTCTTC; cdr3_aa: CASSPRRAGAIDEQFF; v_call: TRBV18; clone_size: few; j_call: TRBJ2-1; d_call: TRBD2